This TCR beta chain was identified in a study of shared clonotypes between healthy human individuals. At the level of the study: A donor's plate count was three for CD4 naive and three for CD4 memory; CD8 naive had two and CD8 memory one.

Sequenced by immunoSEQ multiplex PCR; TCRdb stores in-frame clones only, minus some. The sample contains approximately 340,000 clones, 73% of which appear only once. Note on this clone: As yet, its antigen is unknown.

Study-wide results and limits: Non-shared clonotypes displayed generation probabilities falling below those of clonotypes present in all four donors.

The donor cohort consisted entirely of Caucasian adults residing in Nashville, Tennessee. Naive CD45RA+ and memory CD45RA-negative subsets were split from CD4+ cells. The junction had 6 bases not matched to a gene; V was cut back by 1 base and J by 4 bases. CDR3 length: 15 residues. The V gene's germline CDR1 is SGHRS and CDR2 YFSETQ. Sequenced sample: memory CD4+ T cells sorted from blood. Subset here: CD45RA-negative fraction. This sequence originates from a man aged 30-40 years in good health. The chain joins TRBV5-1 to TRBJ1-1; 8 bases align to TRBD1. Here the CDR3 reads CASSLTGTGFTEAFF. In DNA form, the CDR3 reads TGCGCCAGCAGCTTGACCGGGACAGGATTCACTGAAGCTTTCTTT. The whole variable domain, remainder taken from reference TRBV5-1 and TRBJ1-1, is KAGVTQTPRYLIKTRGQQVTLSCSPISGHRSVSWYQQTPGQGLQFLFEYFSETQRNKGNFPGRFSGRQFSNSRSEMNVSTLELGDSALYLCASSLTGTGFTEAFFGQGTRLTVV.